One and the same sample provided the 18 T cell receptor beta chains below, sequenced in a study of technical replicates of blood from a few donors. Repertoires were generated with immunoSEQ multiplex PCR, while TCRdb's copy carries only in-frame clones and drops some. The sample shows tens of thousands of clones, about 96% of them seen only once. The sequencing input was T cells isolated from PBMCs. These receptors were collected from a human donor in good health.

The V call is TRBV25-1, the J call TRBJ2-7; D unresolved. The germline V gene encodes CDR1 MGHDK and CDR2 SYGVNS. The CDR3 covers 10 residues. The V and J ends lost 3 bases and 6 bases respectively, with 3 bases between them. CDR3 protein: CASSDGEQYF. CDR3 bases: TGTGCCAGCAGTGACGGCGAGCAGTACTTC.

CDR3 nucleotides: TGTGCCAGCAGTTACGGTACAGGGAGGGACAATGAGCAGTTCTTC. Protein sequence: CASSYGTGRDNEQFF. V is TRBV6-5 and J is TRBJ2-1, with D maybe TRBD2 (7 bases). The V end was cut by 2 bases, the J end by 5 bases, with 13 bases between. Germline V gives CDR1 MNHEY, CDR2 SVGAGI. This CDR3 has 15 amino acids.

The gene calls are TRBV28 and TRBJ2-7; the D gene is possibly TRBD2 (6 bases). The length of the CDR3 is 15 residues. Germline V lookup: CDR1 MDHEN, CDR2 SYDVKM. The V end was cut by 1 base, the J end by 6 bases, with 16 bases between. The CDR3 coding sequence is TGTGCCAGCAGTTTATACTGGAGGGAACCCGGCGAGCAGTACTTC. Amino acid sequence: CASSLYWREPGEQYF.

The gene calls are TRBV25-1 and TRBJ1-1; TRBD1 matches 7 bases. The V and J ends lost 4 bases and 3 bases, in that order; junction bases with no gene match: 5. Germline-derived CDR1 and CDR2 are MGHDK and SYGVNS. This CDR3 spans 14 amino acids. In nucleotides, the CDR3 is TGTGCCAGCAGTGGCCGACAGGGAGACACTGAAGCTTTCTTT. This codes for CASSGRQGDTEAFF.

The chain employs TRBV7-3 and TRBJ2-6; 8 nucleotides agree with TRBD1. The CDR3 has 15 amino acids. CDR1 is SGHTA and CDR2 is FQGTGA in the germline V gene. Trimming cost V 4 bases and J 2 bases; bases outside gene matches: 1. In DNA, the CDR3 is TGTGCCAGCAGCTCGACAGGGGCTGGGGCCAACGTCCTGACTTTC. It is translated as CASSSTGAGANVLTF.

The chain combines TRBV4-3 with TRBJ1-1, with no clear D. CDR1 and CDR2 from the germline V gene are LGHNA and YSLEER. CDR3 length equals 13 residues. Deletions cut 8 bases from V and 4 bases from J, with 14 bases between. CDR3 sequence reads: CASGKGSSTEAFF. Written as DNA, the CDR3 is TGCGCCAGCGGCAAAGGGTCGAGCACTGAAGCTTTCTTT.

The chain is built from TRBV27 and TRBJ2-7; 7 bases agree with TRBD2. Germline values: CDR1 MNHEY, CDR2 SMNVEV (reference sequence). The CDR3 is made up of 14 amino acids. Losses at the gene ends were 6 bases for V and 5 bases for J; bases not matched to a gene: 10. The CDR3 sequence: CASRWGGGIHEQYF. CDR3 coding DNA: TGTGCCAGCAGATGGGGGGGAGGGATCCACGAGCAGTACTTC.

The chain combines TRBV6-5 with TRBJ1-1; a weak D match, TRBD1 (5 bases). The V gene's germline CDR1 is MNHEY and CDR2 SVGAGI. Trimming left V 5 bases short and J 5 bases short, with 12 bases between. The CDR3 spans 13 residues. The CDR3 coding sequence is TGTGCCAGCAGTGGGACGGGAGGGACTGAAGCTTTCTTT. Its translation is CASSGTGGTEAFF.

This rearrangement joins TRBV2 to TRBJ1-1; 7 bases are shared with TRBD1. The CDR3 spans 15 residues. V was pared by 6 bases and J by 7 bases, with 14 bases of the junction left unmatched. Germline-derived CDR1 and CDR2 are SNHLY and FYNNEI. Here the CDR3 reads CASRETGTARLEAFF. CDR3 coding DNA: TGTGCCAGCAGGGAGACCGGGACAGCCAGACTTGAAGCTTTCTTT.

This chain uses TRBV2 with TRBJ2-2; 11 nucleotides line up with TRBD2. Germline trimming cut 6 bases from V and 5 bases from J; bases unmatched to any gene: 8. The CDR3 runs to 16 residues. CDR1 and CDR2 (germline): SNHLY, FYNNEI. CDR3 sequence reads: CASRGSSGRTTGELFF. In DNA, the CDR3 is TGTGCCAGCAGGGGATCTAGCGGGAGGACTACCGGGGAGCTGTTTTTT.

The rearrangement joins TRBV28 to TRBJ1-5; possibly TRBD1 for D (5 bases). CDR3 size: 15 residues. Per the germline V gene, CDR1 is MDHEN and CDR2 is SYDVKM. V lost 3 bases and J 3 bases, leaving 12 bases between the germline ends. The CDR3 is CASSLPGRFNQPQHF. The DNA of the CDR3 is TGTGCCAGCAGTTTGCCAGGGCGGTTCAATCAGCCCCAGCATTTT.

The rearrangement joins TRBV6-5 to TRBJ2-7, with 9 bases identical to TRBD1. Per the germline V gene, CDR1 is MNHEY and CDR2 is SVGAGI. V was pared by 5 bases and J by 5 bases, with 7 bases of the junction left unmatched. CDR3 length equals 14 residues. CDR3 sequence (DNA): TGTGCCAGCAGTAGGTGGACAGGGGTTGACGAGCAGTACTTC. Translation: CASSRWTGVDEQYF.

The chain has TRBV7-9 and TRBJ1-4; D remains ambiguous. Germline V gene data show CDR1 as SEHNR and CDR2 as FQNEAQ (reference sequence). V was cut by 3 bases and J by 8 bases, with 16 bases left in between. The CDR3 has 15 amino acids. The DNA of the CDR3 is TGTGCCAGCAGCTTTCGTAACAGAGATAACGAAAAACTGTTTTTT. It is translated as CASSFRNRDNEKLFF. Full variable domain (outside the CDR3, taken from reference TRBV7-9 and TRBJ1-4): DTGVSQNPRHKITKRGQNVTFRCDPISEHNRLYWYRQTLGQGPEFLTYFQNEAQLEKSRLLSDRFSAERPKGSFSTLEIQRTEQGDSAMYLCASSFRNRDNEKLFFGSGTQLSVL.

The chain links TRBV7-2 to TRBJ1-2; tentatively, D is TRBD1 (6 bases). This CDR3 region has 14 residues. V was trimmed by 4 bases and J by 4 bases, leaving 13 bases between them. Germline CDR1 and CDR2: SGHTA and FQGNSA. CDR3 loop: CASSSGVVGYGYTF. DNA for the CDR3: TGTGCCAGCAGCTCAGGGGTCGTTGGCTATGGCTACACCTTC.

The V call is TRBV9, the J call TRBJ1-1; the D is unclear. Trimming pared 4 bases from V and 1 base from J, leaving 23 bases between. Germline CDR1 and CDR2: SGDLS and YYNGEE. There are 18 residues in the CDR3. CDR3 residues: CASSYPPNGSSQNTEAFF. The DNA of the CDR3 is TGTGCCAGCAGCTATCCCCCAAACGGGTCGAGCCAGAACACTGAAGCTTTCTTT.

This clone was observed once. This chain joins TRBV7-9 and TRBJ2-1; TRBD1 aligns across 9 bases. CDR3 length equals 15 residues. J gave up 4 bases and V 4 bases, and 5 bases lay outside the gene matches. Germline V gene sequence: CDR1 SEHNR, CDR2 FQNEAQ (reference sequence). CDR3 in DNA: TGTGCCAGCAGCTCCGGACAGGGGCTTTACAATGAGCAGTTCTTC. It yields the protein CASSSGQGLYNEQFF.

This sequence joins TRBV2 and TRBJ1-5, with D perhaps matching TRBD1 (6 bases). V dropped 3 bases and J dropped 5 bases, with 8 bases sitting between them. Germline V gene lookup returns CDR1 SNHLY and CDR2 FYNNEI. The CDR3 consists of 13 residues. The CDR3 coding sequence is TGTGCCAGCAGTGAGGGGGCTTATCAGCCCCAGCATTTT. Translating gives CASSEGAYQPQHF.

The chain has TRBV7-9 and TRBJ2-7; 9 bases agree with TRBD2. Germline-derived CDR1 and CDR2 are SEHNR and FQNEAQ (reference sequence). The ends lost 7 bases at V and 3 bases at J; junction bases unmatched: 4. The CDR3 extends over 13 amino acids. This CDR3 reads CASTGAGGYEQYF. CDR3 coding DNA: TGTGCCAGCACCGGAGCGGGAGGCTACGAGCAGTACTTC.